These 28 T cell receptor beta chains were all obtained from the same sample, sequenced in a study of T cell responses to AZD1222 COVID-19 vaccine. Clones were sequenced by immunoSEQ multiplex PCR, and TCRdb holds only the in-frame ones, with some missing. The repertoire holds 150,000 to 200,000 clones, with over 85% as singletons. Here the sequenced sample was peripheral blood, taken 28 days after the second dose of the MenACWY control vaccine. These receptor sequences come from an adult who received the MenACWY meningococcal vaccine as a control.

On this clone: The sample holds other DNA sequences that translate to the same CDR3. The chain employs TRBV3-1 (or the pseudogene TRBV3-2) and TRBJ1-5; no firm D call. Looked up from germline, CDR1 is LGHDT and CDR2 is YNNKEL (reference sequence). The CDR3 is made up of 13 amino acids. V was shortened by 3 bases and J by 3 bases, with 6 bases between the two germline ends. This chain's CDR3 is CASSQNPNQPQHF. The CDR3 DNA follows: TGTGCCAGCAGCCAGAACCCCAATCAGCCCCAGCATTTT.

The chain joins TRBV29-1 to TRBJ2-7; 13 nucleotides align to TRBD2. This CDR3 comprises 14 residues. The germline CDR1 and CDR2 sequences are SQVTM and ANQGSEA. Trimming took 6 bases from V and 7 from J; bases not matched to a gene: 9. CDR3 bases: TGCAGCGTCGGTGGACTAGCGGGAGAAGGAGAGCAGTACTTC. Its translation is CSVGGLAGEGEQYF.

The J gene is TRBJ2-7, the V gene TRBV7-2, with D unresolved. Germline values: CDR1 SGHTA, CDR2 FQGNSA. CDR3 length: 14 amino acids. The V and J ends lost 4 bases and 2 bases respectively, with 12 bases between them. As DNA, the CDR3 is TGTGCCAGCAGCTCATCGGGCGGTCCCTACGAGCAGTACTTC. Protein: CASSSSGGPYEQYF.

The chain links TRBV3-1 (or the pseudogene TRBV3-2) to TRBJ2-1; D assignment may be TRBD1 or TRBD2 (6 bases each). The V end was cut by 4 bases, the J end by 4 bases, with 17 bases between. Germline loops: CDR1 LGHDT, CDR2 YNNKEL (reference sequence). This CDR3 contains 16 residues. CDR3 sequence reads: CASSPPWGAIYNEQFF. In nucleotides, the CDR3 is TGTGCCAGCAGCCCCCCTTGGGGGGCCATATACAATGAGCAGTTCTTC.

This chain links TRBV27 with TRBJ1-5; 7 bases are shared with TRBD1. The junction had 13 bases not matched to a gene; V was cut back by 3 bases and J by 11 bases. In germline, CDR1 is MNHEY, CDR2 SMNVEV (reference sequence). The CDR3 is 15 amino acids. The CDR3 DNA follows: TGTGCCAGCAGTTTTGATCGGACAGGTATCTTTTCCCAGCATTTT. Its protein is CASSFDRTGIFSQHF.

V is TRBV11-3 and J is TRBJ1-2; no definite D call. The CDR3 totals 15 residues. The V gene lost 5 bases and the J gene lost 2 bases, with 15 bases spanning the gap. Germline CDR1 reads SGHNT; CDR2 reads YENEEA. The CDR3 reads CASSPTTQLNYGYTF. CDR3 nucleotides: TGTGCCAGCAGCCCCACGACCCAGCTAAACTATGGCTACACCTTC.

The chain recombines TRBV6-5 with TRBJ1-3; D is uncertain. This CDR3 comprises 15 residues. V was pared by 2 bases and J by 0 bases, with 8 bases between. CDR1 is MNHEY, CDR2 SVGAGI, per germline. The CDR3 spells CASSYQFNSGNTIYF. The CDR3 bases are TGTGCCAGCAGTTACCAGTTTAACTCTGGAAACACCATATATTTT.

CDR3 loop: CASIAWTSENNEQFF. Here the CDR3 DNA reads TGCGCCAGCATAGCCTGGACTAGCGAAAACAATGAGCAGTTCTTC. J is TRBJ2-1 and V is TRBV5-1; 9 nucleotides agree with TRBD2. The CDR3 spans 15 residues. Germline V CDR1 and CDR2: SGHRS, YFSETQ. Trimming removed 6 bases from V and 5 bases from J; junction bases left unmatched: 9.

This chain connects TRBV5-1 to TRBJ1-2; D gene ambiguous. Germline CDR1 reads SGHRS; CDR2 reads YFSETQ. CDR3 length: 17 amino acids. The V end was cut by 0 bases, the J end by 0 bases, with 15 bases between. CDR3 DNA sequence: TGCGCCAGCAGCTTGGCGGGTCCTGGGCGGCCTAACTATGGCTACACCTTC. Its protein product is CASSLAGPGRPNYGYTF.

The gene calls are TRBV19 and TRBJ2-1; TRBD2 is a possible D gene (6 bases). V was trimmed by 6 bases and J by 9 bases, leaving 15 bases between them. This CDR3 contains 13 residues. Germline V lookup: CDR1 LNHDA, CDR2 SQIVND (reference sequence). For the CDR3, the DNA is TGTGCCAGTAGCCTCCGAAGGGACTCTGAGCAGTTCTTC. Translation gives CASSLRRDSEQFF.

The J gene is TRBJ1-3, the V gene TRBV7-7; 9 nucleotides match TRBD1. From germline, CDR1 is SSHAT and CDR2 FNYEAQ (reference sequence). The CDR3 contains 15 residues. J was trimmed by 1 base and V by 6 bases; bases with no gene match: 4. The CDR3 region has the DNA TGTGCCAGCAGTCCCGGGACAGGGTCTGGAAACACCATATATTTT. Amino acids: CASSPGTGSGNTIYF.

This rearrangement joins TRBV9 to TRBJ2-3; 9 bases are a match to TRBD2. There are 15 residues in the CDR3. From germline, CDR1 is SGDLS and CDR2 YYNGEE. J was trimmed by 3 bases and V by 2 bases; bases with no gene match: 4. CDR3 loop: CASSVGTSITDTQYF. The CDR3 bases are TGTGCCAGCAGCGTGGGGACTAGCATAACAGATACGCAGTATTTT.

This chain joins TRBV5-1 and TRBJ1-1; TRBD1 matches at 7 bases. This CDR3 is built from 13 residues. Germline values: CDR1 SGHRS, CDR2 YFSETQ. The V and J ends lost 4 bases and 4 bases, in that order; junction bases with no gene match: 4. In DNA, the CDR3 is TGCGCCAGCAGCATATCAGGGGGCACTGAAGCTTTCTTT. Its translation: CASSISGGTEAFF.

The V call is TRBV7-2, the J call TRBJ2-5; 8 nucleotides line up with TRBD2. Per germline, CDR1 SGHTA and CDR2 FQGNSA. The V gene end was trimmed by 0 bases and the J gene end by 5 bases; junction bases not matched to a gene: 5. The CDR3 has 15 residues. The CDR3 region has the DNA TGTGCCAGCAGCTTAGCCGGGGGGGTACTGGAGACCCAGTACTTC. Its protein is CASSLAGGVLETQYF.

This rearrangement joins TRBV7-3 to TRBJ1-1, with 10 bases aligning to TRBD1. Trimming cost V 6 bases and J 7 bases; bases outside gene matches: 8. The CDR3 consists of 14 residues. The germline gives CDR1 SGHTA, CDR2 FQGTGA. CDR3 sequence (DNA): TGTGCCAGCAGACGGGGACAGGGGAGGGGTGAAGCTTTCTTT. It yields the protein CASRRGQGRGEAFF. Complete variable domain (other parts from reference TRBV7-3 and TRBJ1-1): GAGVSQTPSNKVTEKGKYVELRCDPISGHTALYWYRQSLGQGPEFLIYFQGTGAADDSGLPNDRFFAVRPEGSVSTLKIQRTERGDSAVYLCASRRGQGRGEAFFGQGTRLTVV.

This CDR3 reads CASSSRQKSHEQYF. CDR3 sequence (DNA): TGTGCCAGCAGTTCCAGACAGAAGAGCCACGAGCAGTACTTC. V and J are TRBV28 and TRBJ2-7; D might be TRBD1 (5 bases). Germline V CDR1 and CDR2: MDHEN, SYDVKM. The CDR3 spans 14 residues. Trimming took off 4 bases at V and 5 bases at J, with 15 bases between the two ends.

This sequence joins TRBV19 and TRBJ2-1; 10 nucleotides match TRBD2. The CDR3 is 14 amino acids. V was clipped by 5 bases and J by 8 bases; unmatched bases: 6. In germline, CDR1 is LNHDA, CDR2 SQIVND (reference sequence). The DNA for the CDR3 is TGTGCCAGTAGTTTCCTAGCGGGAGAGTATGAGCAGTTCTTC. Translating it yields CASSFLAGEYEQFF.

The chain couples TRBV9 to TRBJ2-5; D perhaps matches TRBD1 (6 bases). Trimming left V 2 bases short and J 1 base short, with 9 bases between. The CDR3 sequence is 14 residues long. The germline V gene has CDR1 SGDLS and CDR2 YYNGEE. CDR3 region: CASSVGATQETQYF. The CDR3 coding sequence is TGTGCCAGCAGCGTGGGGGCCACCCAAGAGACCCAGTACTTC.

The V call is TRBV19, the J call TRBJ1-5, with D unclear. Germline-derived CDR1 and CDR2 are LNHDA and SQIVND (reference sequence). This CDR3 region has 14 residues. V lost 6 bases to trimming and J lost 7 bases, with 16 bases between them. Written as DNA, the CDR3 is TGTGCCAGTAGGGGTGGAGGGTTGACCCAGCCCCAGCATTTT. It translates to CASRGGGLTQPQHF.

The chain is built from TRBV7-9 and TRBJ2-2, with D perhaps matching TRBD1 (5 bases). This CDR3 is built from 18 residues. V was clipped by 1 base and J by 6 bases, with 21 bases between them. Germline values: CDR1 SEHNR, CDR2 FQNEAQ (reference sequence). CDR3 sequence reads: CASSLEYSFDSMAGELFF. The CDR3 DNA reads TGTGCCAGCAGCTTAGAGTACTCCTTTGACAGTATGGCCGGGGAGCTGTTTTTT.

The V and J genes are TRBV6-1 and TRBJ2-2; D call uncertain. Germline loops: CDR1 MNHNS, CDR2 SASEGT. CDR3 length: 13 residues. V lost 2 bases and J 6 bases, leaving 7 bases between the germline ends. The CDR3 nucleotides read TGTGCCAGCAGTGAACTGTTCGCCGGGGAGCTGTTTTTT. Its translation: CASSELFAGELFF.

This clone came up once. CDR3: CATSDAGGGTGRFLGTGTQYF. CDR3 coding DNA: TGTGCCACCAGTGATGCTGGGGGGGGGACAGGGAGATTCCTAGGCACGGGTACGCAGTATTTT. This chain links TRBV24-1 with TRBJ2-3, with 9 bases fitting TRBD1. The CDR3 spans 21 residues. Germline CDR1 is KGHDR and CDR2 is SFDVKD. Trimming at V came to 3 bases and at J to 8 bases, leaving 26 bases not matched to a gene.

The chain employs TRBV7-9 and TRBJ2-5, with 9 bases identical to TRBD1. With V trimmed by 5 bases and J by 5 bases, 0 bases remained unmatched. The CDR3 has 12 residues. Germline loops: CDR1 SEHNR, CDR2 FQNEAQ (reference sequence). As DNA, the CDR3 is TGTGCCAGCAGCGGACAGGGGGAGACCCAGTACTTC. The encoded protein is CASSGQGETQYF.

This chain links TRBV6-2 or TRBV6-3 with TRBJ2-3; D is unresolved. The CDR3 totals 12 residues. Germline CDR1 is MNHEY and CDR2 is SVGEGT. V lost 6 bases and J 5 bases, leaving 9 bases between the germline ends. CDR3 sequence reads: CASSWSLDTQYF. The CDR3 nucleotides are TGTGCCAGCAGCTGGTCTTTAGATACGCAGTATTTT.

The chain couples TRBV4-1 to TRBJ1-6; 8 bases agree with TRBD1. The CDR3 loop spans 15 amino acids. V was pared by 0 bases and J by 12 bases, with 7 bases of the junction left unmatched. Germline V gene lookup returns CDR1 MGHRA and CDR2 YSYEKL. CDR3 amino acids: CASSQEGTGIGPLHF. The CDR3 coding sequence is TGCGCCAGCAGCCAAGAGGGGACAGGCATCGGACCCCTCCACTTT.

V gene TRBV4-2 combines with J gene TRBJ2-4, with 7 bases aligning to TRBD2. Losses at the gene ends were 1 base for V and 0 bases for J; bases not matched to a gene: 12. Germline assignment: CDR1 LGHNA and CDR2 YNFKEQ. This CDR3 is 19 amino acids long. CDR3 nucleotides: TGTGCCAGCAGCCAAGCGGGAGGATCTCAGAGCCTAGCCAAAAACATTCAGTACTTC. It specifies CASSQAGGSQSLAKNIQYF.

The count of this clone is one. The V call is TRBV7-2, the J call TRBJ2-7; D perhaps matches TRBD1 (5 bases). This CDR3 comprises 17 residues. Trimming shortened V by 3 bases and J by 0 bases, and 18 bases separated the two germline ends. The germline V gene has CDR1 SGHTA and CDR2 FQGNSA. The CDR3 coding sequence is TGTGCCAGCAGCTTTTCCCCCCCCCGGACACCCTCCTACGAGCAGTACTTC. Its translation: CASSFSPPRTPSYEQYF.

The CDR3 is CASSFGTDNQPQHF. DNA of the CDR3: TGTGCCAGCAGCTTCGGGACAGACAATCAGCCCCAGCATTTT. The chain recombines TRBV7-2 with TRBJ1-5, with TRBD1 matching 7 bases. Unmatched junction bases numbered 2, after V lost 3 bases and J lost 3 bases. The CDR3 contains 14 residues. Germline V gives CDR1 SGHTA, CDR2 FQGNSA.